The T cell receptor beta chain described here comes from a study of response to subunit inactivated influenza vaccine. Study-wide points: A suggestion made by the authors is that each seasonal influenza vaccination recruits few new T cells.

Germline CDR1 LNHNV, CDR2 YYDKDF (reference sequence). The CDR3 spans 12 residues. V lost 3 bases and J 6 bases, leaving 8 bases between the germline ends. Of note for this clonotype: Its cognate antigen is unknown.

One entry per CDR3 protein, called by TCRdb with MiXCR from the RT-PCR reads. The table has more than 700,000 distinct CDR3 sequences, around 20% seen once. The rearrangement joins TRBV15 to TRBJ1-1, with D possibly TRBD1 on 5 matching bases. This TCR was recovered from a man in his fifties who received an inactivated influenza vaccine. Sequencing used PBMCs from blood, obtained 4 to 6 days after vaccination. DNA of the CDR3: TGTGCCACCAGCAGTGTGGGGGCTGAAGCTTTCTTT. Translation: CATSSVGAEAFF.